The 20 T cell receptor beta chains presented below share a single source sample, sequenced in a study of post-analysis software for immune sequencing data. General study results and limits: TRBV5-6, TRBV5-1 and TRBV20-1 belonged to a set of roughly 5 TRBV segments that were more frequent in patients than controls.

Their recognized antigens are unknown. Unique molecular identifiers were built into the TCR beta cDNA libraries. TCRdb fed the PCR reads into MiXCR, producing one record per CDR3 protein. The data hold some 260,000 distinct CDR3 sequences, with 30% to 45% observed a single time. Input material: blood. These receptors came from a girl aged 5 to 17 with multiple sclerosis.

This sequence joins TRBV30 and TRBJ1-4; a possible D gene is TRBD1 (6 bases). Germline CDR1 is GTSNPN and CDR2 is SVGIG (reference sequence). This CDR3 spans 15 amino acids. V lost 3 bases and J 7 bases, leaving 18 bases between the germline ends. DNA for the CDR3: TGTGCCTGGAGAGCCGCAGGGGTTATACGTGAAAAACTGTTTTTT. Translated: CAWRAAGVIREKLFF. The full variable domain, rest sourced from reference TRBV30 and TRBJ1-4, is SQTIHQWPATLVQPVGSPLSLECTVEGTSNPNLYWYRQAAGRGLQLLFYSVGIGQISSEVPQNLSASRPQDRQFILSSKKLLLSDSGFYLCAWRAAGVIREKLFFGSGTQLSVL.

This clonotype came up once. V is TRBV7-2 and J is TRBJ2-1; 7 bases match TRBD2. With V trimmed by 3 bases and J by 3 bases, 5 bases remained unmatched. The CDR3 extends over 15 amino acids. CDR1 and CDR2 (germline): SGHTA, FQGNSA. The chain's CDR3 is CASSFGTTDYNEQFF. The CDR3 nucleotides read TGTGCCAGCAGCTTTGGGACTACCGACTACAATGAGCAGTTCTTC. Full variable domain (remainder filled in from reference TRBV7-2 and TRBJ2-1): GAGVSQSPSNKVTEKGKDVELRCDPISGHTALYWYRQSLGQGLEFLIYFQGNSAPDKSGLPSDRFSAERTGGSVSTLTIQRTQQEDSAVYLCASSFGTTDYNEQFFGPGTRLTVL.

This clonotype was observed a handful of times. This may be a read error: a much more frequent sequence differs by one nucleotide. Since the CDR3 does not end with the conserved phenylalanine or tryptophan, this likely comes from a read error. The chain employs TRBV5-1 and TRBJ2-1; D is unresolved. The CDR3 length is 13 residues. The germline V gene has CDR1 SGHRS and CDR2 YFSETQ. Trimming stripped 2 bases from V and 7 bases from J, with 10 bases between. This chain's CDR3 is CASSFLTGNEQFC. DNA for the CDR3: TGCGCCAGCAGCTTCCTAACCGGGAATGAGCAGTTCTGC.

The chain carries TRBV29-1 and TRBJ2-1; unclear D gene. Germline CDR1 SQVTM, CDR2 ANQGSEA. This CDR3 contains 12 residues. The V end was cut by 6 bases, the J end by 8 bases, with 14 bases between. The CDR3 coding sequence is TGCAGCGTCCTTTACTTCGGCTATGAGCAGTTCTTC. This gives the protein CSVLYFGYEQFF.

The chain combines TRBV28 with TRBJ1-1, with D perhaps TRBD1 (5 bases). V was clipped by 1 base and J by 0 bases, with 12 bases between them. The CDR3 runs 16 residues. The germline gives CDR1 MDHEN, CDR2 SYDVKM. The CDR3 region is CASSLFDRGLNTEAFF. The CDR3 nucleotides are TGTGCCAGCAGTTTATTCGACAGAGGGTTGAACACTGAAGCTTTCTTT.

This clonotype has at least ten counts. The CDR3 protein is CASSPLGGGTTDTQYF. The CDR3 coding sequence is TGTGCCAGCAGCCCGCTGGGCGGGGGGACCACAGATACGCAGTATTTT. The chain is built from TRBV14 and TRBJ2-3, with TRBD2 identical over 8 bases. The V gene end was trimmed by 4 bases and the J gene end by 2 bases; junction bases not matched to a gene: 8. This CDR3 is built from 16 residues. Germline V gives CDR1 SGHDN, CDR2 FVKESK.

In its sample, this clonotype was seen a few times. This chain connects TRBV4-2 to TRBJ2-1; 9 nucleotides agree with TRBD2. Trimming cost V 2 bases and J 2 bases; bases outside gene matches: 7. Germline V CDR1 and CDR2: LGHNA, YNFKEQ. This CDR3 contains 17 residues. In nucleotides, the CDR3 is TGTGCCAGCAGCCAACCCGTTGCGGGGGGGCCCTACAATGAGCAGTTCTTC. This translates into CASSQPVAGGPYNEQFF.

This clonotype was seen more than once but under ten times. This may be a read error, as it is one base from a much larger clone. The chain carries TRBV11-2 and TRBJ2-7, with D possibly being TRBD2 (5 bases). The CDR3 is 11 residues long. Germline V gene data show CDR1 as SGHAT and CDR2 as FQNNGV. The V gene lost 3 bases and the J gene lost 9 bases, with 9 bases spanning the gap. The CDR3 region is CASSLDAGQYF. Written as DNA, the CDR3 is TGTGCCAGCAGCTTGGACGCGGGGCAGTACTTC.

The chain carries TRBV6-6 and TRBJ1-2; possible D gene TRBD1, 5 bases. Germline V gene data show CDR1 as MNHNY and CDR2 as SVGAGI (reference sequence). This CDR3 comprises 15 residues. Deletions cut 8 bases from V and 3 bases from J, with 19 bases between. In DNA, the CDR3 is TGTGCCAGCTACCGGGTCAGGGTAGGGGACTATGGCTACACCTTC. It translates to CASYRVRVGDYGYTF.

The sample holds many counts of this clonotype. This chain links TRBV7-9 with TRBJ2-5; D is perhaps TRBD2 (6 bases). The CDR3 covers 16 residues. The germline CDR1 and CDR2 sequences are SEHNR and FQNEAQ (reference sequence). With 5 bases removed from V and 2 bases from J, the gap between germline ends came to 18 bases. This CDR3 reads CASSPLPSGVQETQYF. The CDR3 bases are TGTGCCAGCAGCCCGCTCCCGTCGGGGGTTCAAGAGACCCAGTACTTC.

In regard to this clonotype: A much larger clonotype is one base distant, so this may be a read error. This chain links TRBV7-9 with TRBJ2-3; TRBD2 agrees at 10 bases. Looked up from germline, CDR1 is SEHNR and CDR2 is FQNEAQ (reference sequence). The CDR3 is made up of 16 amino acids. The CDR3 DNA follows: TGTGCCAGCAGCCCCCTAGCGGGAGCGGTGACAGGTACGCAGTATTTT. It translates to CASSPLAGAVTGTQYF.

In DNA, the CDR3 is TGCAGTGCTAACCCGAGCTCTATGGCACCCCTCCACTTT. The encoded protein is CSANPSSMAPLHF. The genes are TRBV20-1 and TRBJ1-6; D remains unclear. Trimming stripped 4 bases from V and 11 bases from J, with 15 bases between. This CDR3 region has 13 residues. Germline V lookup: CDR1 DFQATT, CDR2 SNEGSKA (reference sequence).

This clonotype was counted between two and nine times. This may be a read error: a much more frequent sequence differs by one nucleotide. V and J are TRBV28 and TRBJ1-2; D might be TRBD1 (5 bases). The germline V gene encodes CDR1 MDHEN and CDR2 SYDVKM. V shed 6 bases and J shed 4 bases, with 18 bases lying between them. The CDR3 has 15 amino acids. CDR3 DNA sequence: TGTGCCAGCAGCGCCTCGGCTGCGGGGGGCTATGGCTACACCTTC. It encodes CASSASAAGGYGYTF.

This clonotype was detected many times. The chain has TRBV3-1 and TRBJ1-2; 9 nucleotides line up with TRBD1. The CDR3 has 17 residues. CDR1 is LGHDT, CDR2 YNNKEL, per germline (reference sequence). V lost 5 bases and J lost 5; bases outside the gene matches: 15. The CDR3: CASSSPGQGILSYGYTF. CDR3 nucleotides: TGTGCCAGCAGCTCTCCGGGACAGGGCATTTTGAGTTATGGCTACACCTTC.

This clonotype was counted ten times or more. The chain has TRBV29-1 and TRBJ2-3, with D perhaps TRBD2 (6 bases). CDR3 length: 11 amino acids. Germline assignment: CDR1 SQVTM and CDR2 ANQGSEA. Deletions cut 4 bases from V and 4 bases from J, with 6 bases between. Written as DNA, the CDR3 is TGCAGCGTTGTAGCGGCAGATACGCAGTATTTT. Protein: CSVVAADTQYF.

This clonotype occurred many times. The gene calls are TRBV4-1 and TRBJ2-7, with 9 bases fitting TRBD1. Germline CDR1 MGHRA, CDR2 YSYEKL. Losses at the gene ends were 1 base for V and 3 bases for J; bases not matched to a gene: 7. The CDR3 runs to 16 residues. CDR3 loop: CASSQGFPTGGYEQYF. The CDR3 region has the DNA TGCGCCAGCAGCCAAGGCTTTCCGACAGGGGGCTACGAGCAGTACTTC.

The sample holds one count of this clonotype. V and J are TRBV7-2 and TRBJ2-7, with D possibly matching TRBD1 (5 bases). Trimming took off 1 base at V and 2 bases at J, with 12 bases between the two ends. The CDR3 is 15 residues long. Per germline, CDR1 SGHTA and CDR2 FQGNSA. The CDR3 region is CASSLDRTQTYEQYF. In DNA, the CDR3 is TGTGCCAGCAGCTTAGATAGGACACAGACCTACGAGCAGTACTTC.

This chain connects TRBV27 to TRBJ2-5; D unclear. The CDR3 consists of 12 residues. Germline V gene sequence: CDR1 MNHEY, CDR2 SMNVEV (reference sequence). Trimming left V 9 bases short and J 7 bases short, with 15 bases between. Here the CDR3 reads CASRPEYGTQYF. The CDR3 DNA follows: TGTGCCAGTCGGCCGGAGTATGGGACCCAGTACTTC.

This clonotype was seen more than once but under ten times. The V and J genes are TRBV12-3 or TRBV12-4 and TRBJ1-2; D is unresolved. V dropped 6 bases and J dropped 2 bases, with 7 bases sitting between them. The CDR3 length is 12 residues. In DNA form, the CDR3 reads TGTGCCAGCAGCCGAGAGAACTATGGCTACACCTTC. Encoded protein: CASSRENYGYTF.

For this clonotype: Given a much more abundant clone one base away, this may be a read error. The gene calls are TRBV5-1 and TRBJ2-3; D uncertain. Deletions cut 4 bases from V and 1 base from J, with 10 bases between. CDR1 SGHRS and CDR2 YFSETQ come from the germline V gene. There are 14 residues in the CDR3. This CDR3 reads CASSPQGRTDTQYF. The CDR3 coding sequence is TGCGCCAGCAGCCCCCAAGGGCGCACAGATACGCAGTATTTT.